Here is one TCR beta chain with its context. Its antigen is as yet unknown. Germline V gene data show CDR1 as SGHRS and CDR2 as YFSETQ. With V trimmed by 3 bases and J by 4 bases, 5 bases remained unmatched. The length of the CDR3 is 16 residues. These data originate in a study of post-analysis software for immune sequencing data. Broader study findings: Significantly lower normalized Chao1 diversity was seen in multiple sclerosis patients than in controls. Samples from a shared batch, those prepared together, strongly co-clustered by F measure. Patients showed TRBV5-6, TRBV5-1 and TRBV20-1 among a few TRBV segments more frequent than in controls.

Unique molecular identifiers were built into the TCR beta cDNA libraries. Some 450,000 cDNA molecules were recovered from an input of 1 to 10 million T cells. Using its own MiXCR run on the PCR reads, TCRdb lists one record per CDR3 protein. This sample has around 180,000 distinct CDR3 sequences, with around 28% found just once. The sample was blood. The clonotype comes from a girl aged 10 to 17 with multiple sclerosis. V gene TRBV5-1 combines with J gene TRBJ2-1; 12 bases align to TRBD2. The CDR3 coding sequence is TGCGCCAGCAGCTCACCCGGACTAGCGGGGTACAATGAGCAGTTCTTC. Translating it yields CASSSPGLAGYNEQFF.